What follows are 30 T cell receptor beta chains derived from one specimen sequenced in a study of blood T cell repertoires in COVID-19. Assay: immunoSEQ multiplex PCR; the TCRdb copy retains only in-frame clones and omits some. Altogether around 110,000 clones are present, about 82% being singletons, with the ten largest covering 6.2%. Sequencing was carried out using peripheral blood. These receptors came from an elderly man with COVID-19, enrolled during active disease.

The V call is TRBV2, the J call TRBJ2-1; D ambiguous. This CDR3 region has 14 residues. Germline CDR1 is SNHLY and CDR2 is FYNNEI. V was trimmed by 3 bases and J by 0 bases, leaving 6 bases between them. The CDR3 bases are TGTGCCAGCAGTGACTGGAGCTCCTACAATGAGCAGTTCTTC. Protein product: CASSDWSSYNEQFF.

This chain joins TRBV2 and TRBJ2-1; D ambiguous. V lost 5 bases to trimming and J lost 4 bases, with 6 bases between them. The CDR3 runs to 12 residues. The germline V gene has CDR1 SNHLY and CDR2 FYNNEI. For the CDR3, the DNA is TGTGCCAGCAGTTCTAGATACAATGAGCAGTTCTTC. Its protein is CASSSRYNEQFF.

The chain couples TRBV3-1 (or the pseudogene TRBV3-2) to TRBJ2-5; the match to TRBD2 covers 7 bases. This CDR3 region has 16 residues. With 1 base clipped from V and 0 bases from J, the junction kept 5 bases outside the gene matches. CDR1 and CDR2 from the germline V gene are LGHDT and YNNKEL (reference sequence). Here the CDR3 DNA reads TGTGCCAGCAGCCAAGCCCTTCGGGGGGACCAAGAGACCCAGTACTTC. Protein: CASSQALRGDQETQYF.

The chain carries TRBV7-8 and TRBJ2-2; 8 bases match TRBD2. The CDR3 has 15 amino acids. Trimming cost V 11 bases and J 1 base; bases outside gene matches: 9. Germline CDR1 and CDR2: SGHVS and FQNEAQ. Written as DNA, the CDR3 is TGTGCCGCTCAGCTCCGGGAGGGGAACACCGGGGAGCTGTTTTTT. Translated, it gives CAAQLREGNTGELFF.

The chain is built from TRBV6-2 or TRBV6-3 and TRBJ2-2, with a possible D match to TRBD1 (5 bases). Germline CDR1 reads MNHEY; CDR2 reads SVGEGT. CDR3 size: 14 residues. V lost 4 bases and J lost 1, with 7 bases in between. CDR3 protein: CASSWGGNTGELFF. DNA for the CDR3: TGTGCCAGCAGTTGGGGCGGGAACACCGGGGAGCTGTTTTTT.

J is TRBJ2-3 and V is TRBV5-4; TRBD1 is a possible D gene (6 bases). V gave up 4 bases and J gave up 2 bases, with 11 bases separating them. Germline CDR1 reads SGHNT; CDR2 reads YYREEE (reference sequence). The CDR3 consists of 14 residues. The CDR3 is CASSRTVITDTQYF. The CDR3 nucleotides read TGTGCCAGCAGCAGGACAGTTATCACAGATACGCAGTATTTT.

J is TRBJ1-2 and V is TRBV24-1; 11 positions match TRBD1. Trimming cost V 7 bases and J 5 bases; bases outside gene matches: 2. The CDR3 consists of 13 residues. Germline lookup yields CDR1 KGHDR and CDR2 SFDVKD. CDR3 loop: CATSRDRGYGYTF. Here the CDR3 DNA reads TGTGCCACCAGCCGGGACAGGGGGTATGGCTACACCTTC.

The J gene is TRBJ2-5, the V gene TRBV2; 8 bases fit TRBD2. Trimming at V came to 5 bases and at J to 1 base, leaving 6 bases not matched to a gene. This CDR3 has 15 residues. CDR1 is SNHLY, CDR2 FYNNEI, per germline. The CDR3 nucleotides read TGTGCCAGCAGTCCTCCACTAGCGGCCCAAGAGACCCAGTACTTC. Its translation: CASSPPLAAQETQYF.

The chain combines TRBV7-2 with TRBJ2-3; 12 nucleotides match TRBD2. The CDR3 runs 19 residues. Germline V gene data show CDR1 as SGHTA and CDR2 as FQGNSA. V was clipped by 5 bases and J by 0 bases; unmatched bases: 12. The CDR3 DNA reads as TGTGCCAGCAGCCCCTTTATTTGGACTAGCGGGGCTAGCACAGATACGCAGTATTTT. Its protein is CASSPFIWTSGASTDTQYF.

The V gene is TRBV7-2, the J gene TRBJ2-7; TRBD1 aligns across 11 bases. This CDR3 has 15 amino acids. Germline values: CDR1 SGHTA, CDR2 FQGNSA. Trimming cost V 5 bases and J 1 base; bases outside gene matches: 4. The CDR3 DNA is TGTGCCAGCAGCCTTGGGACAGGGGGTTCCTACGAGCAGTACTTC. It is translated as CASSLGTGGSYEQYF.

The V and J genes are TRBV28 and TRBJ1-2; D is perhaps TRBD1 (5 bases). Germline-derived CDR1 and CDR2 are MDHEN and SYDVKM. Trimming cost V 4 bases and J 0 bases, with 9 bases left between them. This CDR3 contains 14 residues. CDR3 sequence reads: CASSSETANYGYTF. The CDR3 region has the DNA TGTGCCAGCAGTTCGGAGACAGCTAACTATGGCTACACCTTC.

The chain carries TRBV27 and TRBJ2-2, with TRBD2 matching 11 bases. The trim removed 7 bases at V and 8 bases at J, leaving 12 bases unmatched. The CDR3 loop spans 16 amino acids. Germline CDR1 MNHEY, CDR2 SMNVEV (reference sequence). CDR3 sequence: CASTNLLGLAGGELFF. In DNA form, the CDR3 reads TGTGCCAGCACCAACCTCCTCGGACTAGCGGGTGGGGAGCTGTTTTTT.

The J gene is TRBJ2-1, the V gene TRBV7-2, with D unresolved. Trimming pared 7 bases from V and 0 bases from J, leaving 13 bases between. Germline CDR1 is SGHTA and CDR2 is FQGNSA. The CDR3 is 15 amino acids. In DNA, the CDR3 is TGTGCCAGCACCCTAAGCGTTAGCTCCTACAATGAGCAGTTCTTC. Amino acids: CASTLSVSSYNEQFF.

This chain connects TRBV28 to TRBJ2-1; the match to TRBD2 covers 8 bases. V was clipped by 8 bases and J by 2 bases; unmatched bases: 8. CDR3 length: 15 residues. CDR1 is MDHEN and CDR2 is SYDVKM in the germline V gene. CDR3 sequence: CASSRGGSTYNEQFF. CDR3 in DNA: TGTGCCAGCTCACGGGGGGGGAGTACCTACAATGAGCAGTTCTTC.

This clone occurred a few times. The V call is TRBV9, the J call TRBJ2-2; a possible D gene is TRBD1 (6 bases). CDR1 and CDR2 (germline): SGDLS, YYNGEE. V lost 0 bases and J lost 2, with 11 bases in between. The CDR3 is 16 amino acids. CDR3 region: CASSVAPGVNTGELFF. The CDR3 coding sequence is TGTGCCAGCAGCGTAGCCCCAGGGGTCAACACCGGGGAGCTGTTTTTT.

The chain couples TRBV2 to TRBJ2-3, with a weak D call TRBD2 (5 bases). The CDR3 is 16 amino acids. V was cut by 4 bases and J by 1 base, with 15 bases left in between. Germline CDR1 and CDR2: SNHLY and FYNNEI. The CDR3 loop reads CASSGNPMGGTDTQYF. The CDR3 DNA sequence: TGTGCCAGCAGTGGAAACCCCATGGGAGGCACAGATACGCAGTATTTT. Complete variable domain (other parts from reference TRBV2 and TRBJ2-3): EPEVTQTPSHQVTQMGQEVILRCVPISNHLYFYWYRQILGQKVEFLVSFYNNEISEKSEIFDDQFSVERPDGSNFTLKIRSTKLEDSAMYFCASSGNPMGGTDTQYFGPGTRLTVL.

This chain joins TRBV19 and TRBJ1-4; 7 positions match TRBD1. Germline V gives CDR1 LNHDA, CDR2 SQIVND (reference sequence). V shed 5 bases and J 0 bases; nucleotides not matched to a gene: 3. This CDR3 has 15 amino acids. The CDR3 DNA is TGTGCCAGTAGTCAGGGGGATGCAACTAATGAAAAACTGTTTTTT. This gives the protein CASSQGDATNEKLFF.

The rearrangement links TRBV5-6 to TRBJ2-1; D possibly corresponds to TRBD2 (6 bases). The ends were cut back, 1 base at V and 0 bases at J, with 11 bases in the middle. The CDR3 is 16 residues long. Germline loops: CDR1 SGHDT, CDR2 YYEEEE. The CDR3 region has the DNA TGTGCCAGCAGCTTGCTAGCGTCGAGCTCCTACAATGAGCAGTTCTTC. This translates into CASSLLASSSYNEQFF.

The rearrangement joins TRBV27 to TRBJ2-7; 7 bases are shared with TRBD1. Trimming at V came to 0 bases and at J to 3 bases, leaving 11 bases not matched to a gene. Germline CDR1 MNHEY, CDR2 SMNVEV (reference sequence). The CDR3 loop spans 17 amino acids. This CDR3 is CASSLSTLSDRRYEQYF. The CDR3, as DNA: TGTGCCAGCAGTTTATCGACCCTCTCGGACAGGCGCTACGAGCAGTACTTC.

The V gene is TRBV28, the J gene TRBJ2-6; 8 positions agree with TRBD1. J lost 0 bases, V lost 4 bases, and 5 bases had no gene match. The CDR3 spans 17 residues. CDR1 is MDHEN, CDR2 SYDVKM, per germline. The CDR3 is CASSSGTGISGANVLTF. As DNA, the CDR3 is TGTGCCAGCAGTTCCGGGACAGGAATCTCTGGGGCCAACGTCCTGACTTTC.

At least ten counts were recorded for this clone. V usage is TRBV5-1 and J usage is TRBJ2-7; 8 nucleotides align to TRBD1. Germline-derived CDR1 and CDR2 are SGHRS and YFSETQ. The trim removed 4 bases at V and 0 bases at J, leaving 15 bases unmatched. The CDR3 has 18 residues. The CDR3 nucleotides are TGCGCCAGCAGCCCCAGGGGGCATTTAGCGGAGAGCTCCTACGAGCAGTACTTC. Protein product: CASSPRGHLAESSYEQYF.

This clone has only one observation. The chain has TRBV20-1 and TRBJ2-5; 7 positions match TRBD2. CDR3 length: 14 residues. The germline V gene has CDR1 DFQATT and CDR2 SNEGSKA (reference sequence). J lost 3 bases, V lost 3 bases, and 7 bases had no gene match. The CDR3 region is CSASGLLAEETQYF. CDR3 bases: TGCAGTGCTAGTGGTCTGCTAGCGGAAGAGACCCAGTACTTC.

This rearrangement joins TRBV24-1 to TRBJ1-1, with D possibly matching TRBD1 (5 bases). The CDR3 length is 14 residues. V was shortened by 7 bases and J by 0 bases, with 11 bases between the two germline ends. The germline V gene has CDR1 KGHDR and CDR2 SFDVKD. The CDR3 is CATRGTGVNTEAFF. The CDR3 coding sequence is TGTGCCACCAGGGGGACGGGGGTGAACACTGAAGCTTTCTTT.

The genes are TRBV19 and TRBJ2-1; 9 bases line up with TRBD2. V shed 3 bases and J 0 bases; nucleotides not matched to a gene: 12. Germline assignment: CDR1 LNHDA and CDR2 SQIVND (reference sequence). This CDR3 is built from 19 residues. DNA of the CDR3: TGTGCCAGTAGTATGAGGGCCAGCGGGAGGCCGAGCTCCTACAATGAGCAGTTCTTC. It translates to CASSMRASGRPSSYNEQFF.

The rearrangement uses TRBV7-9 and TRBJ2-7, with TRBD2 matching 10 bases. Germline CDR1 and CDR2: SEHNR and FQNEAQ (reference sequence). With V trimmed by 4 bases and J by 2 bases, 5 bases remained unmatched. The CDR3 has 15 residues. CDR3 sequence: CASSYLAGVTYEQYF. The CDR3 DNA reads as TGTGCCAGCAGCTACCTAGCGGGAGTTACCTACGAGCAGTACTTC.

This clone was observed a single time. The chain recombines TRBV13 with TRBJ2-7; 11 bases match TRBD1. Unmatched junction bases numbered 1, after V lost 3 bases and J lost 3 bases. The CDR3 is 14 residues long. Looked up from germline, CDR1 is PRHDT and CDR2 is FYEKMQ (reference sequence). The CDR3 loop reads CASSLGQGDYEQYF. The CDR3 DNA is TGTGCCAGCAGCTTGGGACAGGGGGACTACGAGCAGTACTTC.

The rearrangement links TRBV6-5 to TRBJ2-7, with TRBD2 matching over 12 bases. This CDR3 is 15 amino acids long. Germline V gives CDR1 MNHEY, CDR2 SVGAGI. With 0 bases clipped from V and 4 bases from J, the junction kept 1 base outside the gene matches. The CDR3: CASSYSTSGRYEQYF. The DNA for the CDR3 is TGTGCCAGCAGTTACTCGACTAGCGGGAGATACGAGCAGTACTTC.

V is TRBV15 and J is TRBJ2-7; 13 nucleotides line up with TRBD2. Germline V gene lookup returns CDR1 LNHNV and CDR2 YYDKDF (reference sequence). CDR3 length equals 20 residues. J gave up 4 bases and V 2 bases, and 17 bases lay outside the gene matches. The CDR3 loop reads CATSRTPATSGRTRAYEQYF. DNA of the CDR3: TGTGCCACCAGCAGAACCCCTGCGACTAGCGGGAGGACCAGAGCGTACGAGCAGTACTTC.

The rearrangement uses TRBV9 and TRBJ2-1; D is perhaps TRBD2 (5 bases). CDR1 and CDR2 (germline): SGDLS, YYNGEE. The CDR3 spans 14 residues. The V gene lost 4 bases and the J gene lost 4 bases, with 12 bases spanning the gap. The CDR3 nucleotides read TGTGCCAGCAGCCCTAGTGGAGGTTACAATGAGCAGTTCTTC. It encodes CASSPSGGYNEQFF.

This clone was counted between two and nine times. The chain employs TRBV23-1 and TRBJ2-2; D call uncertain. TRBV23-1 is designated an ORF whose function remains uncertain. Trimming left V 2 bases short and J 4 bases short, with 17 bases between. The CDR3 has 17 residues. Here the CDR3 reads CASSQPPTCVGTGELFF. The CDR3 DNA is TGCGCCAGCAGTCAACCTCCGACTTGCGTCGGCACCGGGGAGCTGTTTTTT.